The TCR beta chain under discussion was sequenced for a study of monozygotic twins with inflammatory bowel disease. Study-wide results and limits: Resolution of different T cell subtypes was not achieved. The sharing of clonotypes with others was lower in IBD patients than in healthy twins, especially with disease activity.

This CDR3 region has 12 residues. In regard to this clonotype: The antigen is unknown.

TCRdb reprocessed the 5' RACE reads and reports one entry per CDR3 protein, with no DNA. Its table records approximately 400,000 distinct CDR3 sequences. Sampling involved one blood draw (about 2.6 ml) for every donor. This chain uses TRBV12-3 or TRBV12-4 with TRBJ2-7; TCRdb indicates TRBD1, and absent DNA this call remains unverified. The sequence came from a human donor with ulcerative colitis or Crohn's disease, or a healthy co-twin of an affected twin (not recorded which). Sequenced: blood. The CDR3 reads CASSLGQTEQYF.